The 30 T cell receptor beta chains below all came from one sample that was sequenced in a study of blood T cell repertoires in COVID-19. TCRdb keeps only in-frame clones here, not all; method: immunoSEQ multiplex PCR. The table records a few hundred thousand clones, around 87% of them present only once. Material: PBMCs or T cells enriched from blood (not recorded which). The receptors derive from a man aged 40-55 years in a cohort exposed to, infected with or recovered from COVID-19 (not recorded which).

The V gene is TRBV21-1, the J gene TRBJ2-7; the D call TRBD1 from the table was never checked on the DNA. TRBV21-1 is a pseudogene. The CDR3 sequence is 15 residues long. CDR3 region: CASSQGTTGGDEQYF. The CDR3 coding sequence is TGTGCCAGCAGCCAGGGGACGACAGGGGGCGACGAGCAGTACTTC.

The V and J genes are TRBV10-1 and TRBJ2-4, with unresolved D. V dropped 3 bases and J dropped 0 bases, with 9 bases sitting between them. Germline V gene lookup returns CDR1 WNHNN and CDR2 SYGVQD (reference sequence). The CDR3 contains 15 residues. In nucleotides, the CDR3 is TGCGCCAGCAGTGACGGAACAGTAGCCAAAAACATTCAGTACTTC. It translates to CASSDGTVAKNIQYF.

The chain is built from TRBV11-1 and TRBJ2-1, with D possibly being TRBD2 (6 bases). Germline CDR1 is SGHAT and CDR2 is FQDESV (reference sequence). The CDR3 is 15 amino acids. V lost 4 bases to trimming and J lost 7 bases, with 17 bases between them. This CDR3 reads CASSSPTGRPNEQFF. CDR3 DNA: TGTGCCAGCAGCTCGCCTACCGGGAGACCGAATGAGCAGTTCTTC.

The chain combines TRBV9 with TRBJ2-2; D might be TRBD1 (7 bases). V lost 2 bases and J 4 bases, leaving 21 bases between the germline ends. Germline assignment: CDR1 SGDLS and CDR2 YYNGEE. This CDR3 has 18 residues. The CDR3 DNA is TGTGCCAGCAGCGTGGGCGGGACAGAACGAACTGGCACCGGGGAGCTGTTTTTT. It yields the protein CASSVGGTERTGTGELFF.

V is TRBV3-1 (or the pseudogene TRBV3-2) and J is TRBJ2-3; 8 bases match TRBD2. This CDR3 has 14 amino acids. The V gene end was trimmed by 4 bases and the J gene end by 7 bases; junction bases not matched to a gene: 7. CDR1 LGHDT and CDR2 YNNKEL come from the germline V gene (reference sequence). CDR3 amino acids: CASSPGTSLYTQYF. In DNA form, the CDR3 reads TGTGCCAGCAGCCCCGGGACTAGTTTATATACGCAGTATTTT.

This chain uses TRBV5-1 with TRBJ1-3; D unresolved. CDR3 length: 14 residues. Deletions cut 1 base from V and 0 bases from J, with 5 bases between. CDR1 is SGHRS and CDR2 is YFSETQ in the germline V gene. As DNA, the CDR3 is TGCGCCAGCAGCTTGCCCAGCTCTGGAAACACCATATATTTT. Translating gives CASSLPSSGNTIYF.

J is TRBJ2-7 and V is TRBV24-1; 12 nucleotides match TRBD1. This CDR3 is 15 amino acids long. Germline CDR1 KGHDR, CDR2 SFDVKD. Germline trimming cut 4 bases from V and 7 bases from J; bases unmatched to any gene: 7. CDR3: CATSEAGTGGREQYF. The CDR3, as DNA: TGTGCCACCAGTGAAGCCGGGACAGGGGGCAGGGAGCAGTACTTC.

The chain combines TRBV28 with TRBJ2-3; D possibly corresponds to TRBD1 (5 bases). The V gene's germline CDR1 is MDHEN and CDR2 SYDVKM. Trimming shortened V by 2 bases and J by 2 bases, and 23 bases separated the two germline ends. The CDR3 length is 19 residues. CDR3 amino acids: CASSLVLYPGRAPTDTQYF. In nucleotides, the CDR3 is TGTGCCAGCAGTTTAGTTCTTTATCCGGGCAGGGCTCCCACAGATACGCAGTATTTT.

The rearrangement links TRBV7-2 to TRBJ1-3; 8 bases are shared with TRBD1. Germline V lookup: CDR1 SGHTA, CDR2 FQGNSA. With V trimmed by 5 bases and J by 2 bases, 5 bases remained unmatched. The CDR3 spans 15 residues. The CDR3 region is CASSPQTGAGNTIYF. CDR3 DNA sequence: TGTGCCAGCAGCCCGCAGACAGGGGCTGGAAACACCATATATTTT.

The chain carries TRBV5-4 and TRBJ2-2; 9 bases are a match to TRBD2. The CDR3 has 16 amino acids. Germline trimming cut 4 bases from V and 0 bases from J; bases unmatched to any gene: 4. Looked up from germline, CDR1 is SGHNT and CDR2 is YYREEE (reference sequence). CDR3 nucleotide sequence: TGTGCCAGCAGCCCGATAGCGGGGGCGAACACCGGGGAGCTGTTTTTT. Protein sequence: CASSPIAGANTGELFF.

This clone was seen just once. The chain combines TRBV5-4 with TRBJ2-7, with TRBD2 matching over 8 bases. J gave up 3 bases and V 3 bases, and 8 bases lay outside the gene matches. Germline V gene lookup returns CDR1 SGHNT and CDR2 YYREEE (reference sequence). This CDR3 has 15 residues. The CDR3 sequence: CASSSISGKGYEQYF. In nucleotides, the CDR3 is TGTGCCAGCAGCTCCATTAGCGGGAAAGGCTACGAGCAGTACTTC.

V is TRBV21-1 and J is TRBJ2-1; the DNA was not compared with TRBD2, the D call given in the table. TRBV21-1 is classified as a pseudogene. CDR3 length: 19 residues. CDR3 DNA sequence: TGTGCCAGCAGCCCCCCTCTCGGGGTAGCGGGAGAGTTGATGAATGAGCAGTTCTTC. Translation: CASSPPLGVAGELMNEQFF.

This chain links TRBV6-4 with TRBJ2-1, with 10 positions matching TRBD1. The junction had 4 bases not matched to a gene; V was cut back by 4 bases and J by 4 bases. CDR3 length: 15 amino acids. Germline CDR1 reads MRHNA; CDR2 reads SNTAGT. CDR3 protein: CASSGQGAPYNEQFF. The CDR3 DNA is TGTGCCAGCAGTGGACAGGGGGCCCCGTACAATGAGCAGTTCTTC.

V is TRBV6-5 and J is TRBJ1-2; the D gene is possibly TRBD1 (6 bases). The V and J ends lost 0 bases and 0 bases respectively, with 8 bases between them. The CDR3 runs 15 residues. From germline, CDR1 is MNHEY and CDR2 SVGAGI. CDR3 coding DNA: TGTGCCAGCAGTTACTCGAAGGGGGCTAACTATGGCTACACCTTC. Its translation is CASSYSKGANYGYTF.

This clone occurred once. The CDR3 here is CASSSQSSRGQTYEQYF. CDR3 DNA: TGCGCCAGCAGCTCCCAGTCCTCCAGAGGACAGACCTACGAGCAGTACTTC. The genes are TRBV5-1 and TRBJ2-7; D might be TRBD1 (6 bases). CDR1 SGHRS and CDR2 YFSETQ come from the germline V gene. V gave up 3 bases and J gave up 2 bases, with 21 bases separating them. The CDR3 has 17 residues.

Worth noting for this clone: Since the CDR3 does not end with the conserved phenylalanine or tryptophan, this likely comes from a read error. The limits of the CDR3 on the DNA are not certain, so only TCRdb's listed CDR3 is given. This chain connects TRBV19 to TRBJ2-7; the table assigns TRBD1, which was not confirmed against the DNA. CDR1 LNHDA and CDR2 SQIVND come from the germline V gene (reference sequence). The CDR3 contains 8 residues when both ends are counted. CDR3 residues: CASSSGSL.

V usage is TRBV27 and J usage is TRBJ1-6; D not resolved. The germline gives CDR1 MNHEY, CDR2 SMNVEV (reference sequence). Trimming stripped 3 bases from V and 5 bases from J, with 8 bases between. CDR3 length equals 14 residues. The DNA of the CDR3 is TGTGCCAGCAGTTTGGGAGGGAATAATTCACCCCTCCACTTT. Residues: CASSLGGNNSPLHF.

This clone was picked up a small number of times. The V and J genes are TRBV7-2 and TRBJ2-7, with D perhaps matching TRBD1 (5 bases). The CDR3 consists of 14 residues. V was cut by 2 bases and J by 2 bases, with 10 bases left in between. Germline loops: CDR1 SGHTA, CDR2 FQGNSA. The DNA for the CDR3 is TGTGCCAGCAGCTTACACCCAGGGCCCTACGAGCAGTACTTC. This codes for CASSLHPGPYEQYF.

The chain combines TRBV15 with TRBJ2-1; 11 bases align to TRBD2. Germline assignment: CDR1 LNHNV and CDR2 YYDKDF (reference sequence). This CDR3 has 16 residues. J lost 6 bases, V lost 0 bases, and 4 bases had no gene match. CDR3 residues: CATSRDLAGGSNEQFF. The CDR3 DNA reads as TGTGCCACCAGCAGAGACCTAGCGGGAGGCAGCAATGAGCAGTTCTTC.

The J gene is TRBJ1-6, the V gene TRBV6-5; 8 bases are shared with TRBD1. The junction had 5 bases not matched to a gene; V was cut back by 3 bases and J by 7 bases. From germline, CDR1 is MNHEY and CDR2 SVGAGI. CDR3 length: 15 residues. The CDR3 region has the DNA TGTGCCAGCAGTTATGAGAACAGGGGGAATTCACCCCTCCACTTT. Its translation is CASSYENRGNSPLHF.

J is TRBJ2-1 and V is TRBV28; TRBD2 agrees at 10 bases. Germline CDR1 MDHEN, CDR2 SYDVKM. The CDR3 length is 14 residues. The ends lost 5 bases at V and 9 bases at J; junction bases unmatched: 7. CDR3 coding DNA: TGTGCCAGCAGTAAAGCGGGAGGGCCGGTTGAGCAGTTCTTC. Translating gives CASSKAGGPVEQFF.

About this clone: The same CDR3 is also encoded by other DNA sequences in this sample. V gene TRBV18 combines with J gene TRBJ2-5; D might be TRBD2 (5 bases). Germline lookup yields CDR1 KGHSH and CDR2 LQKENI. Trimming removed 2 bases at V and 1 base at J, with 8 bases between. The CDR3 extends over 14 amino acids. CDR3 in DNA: TGTGCCAGCTCACCAGGACTCAGCCAAGAGACCCAGTACTTC. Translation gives CASSPGLSQETQYF.

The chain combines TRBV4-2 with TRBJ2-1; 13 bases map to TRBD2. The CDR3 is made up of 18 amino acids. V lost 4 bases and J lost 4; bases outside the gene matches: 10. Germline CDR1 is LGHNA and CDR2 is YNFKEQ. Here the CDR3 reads CASSLGPGTSGTYNEQFF. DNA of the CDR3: TGTGCCAGCAGCCTAGGTCCCGGGACTAGCGGGACGTACAATGAGCAGTTCTTC.

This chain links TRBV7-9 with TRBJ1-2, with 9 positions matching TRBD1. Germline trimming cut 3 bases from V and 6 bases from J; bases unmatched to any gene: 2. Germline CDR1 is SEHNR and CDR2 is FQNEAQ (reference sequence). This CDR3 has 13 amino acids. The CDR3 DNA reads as TGTGCCAGCAGCTTGCGGGACAGGGATGGCTACACCTTC. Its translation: CASSLRDRDGYTF.

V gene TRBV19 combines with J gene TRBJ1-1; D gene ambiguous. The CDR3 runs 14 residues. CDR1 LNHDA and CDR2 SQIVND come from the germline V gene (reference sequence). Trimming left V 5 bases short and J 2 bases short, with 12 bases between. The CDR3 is CASSARQGNTEAFF. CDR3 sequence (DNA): TGTGCCAGTAGTGCCCGACAAGGCAACACTGAAGCTTTCTTT.

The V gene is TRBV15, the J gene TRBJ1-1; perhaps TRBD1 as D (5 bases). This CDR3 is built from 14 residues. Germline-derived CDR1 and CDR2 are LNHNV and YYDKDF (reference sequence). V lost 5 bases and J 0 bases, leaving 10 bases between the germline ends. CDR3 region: CATSSGLMNTEAFF. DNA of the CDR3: TGTGCCACCAGCTCGGGACTGATGAACACTGAAGCTTTCTTT.

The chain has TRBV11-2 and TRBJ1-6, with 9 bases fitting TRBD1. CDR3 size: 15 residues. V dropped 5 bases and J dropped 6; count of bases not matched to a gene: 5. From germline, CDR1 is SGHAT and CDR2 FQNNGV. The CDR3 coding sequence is TGTGCCAGCAGCCACCGGGACAGGGTTAATTCACCCCTCCACTTT. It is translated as CASSHRDRVNSPLHF. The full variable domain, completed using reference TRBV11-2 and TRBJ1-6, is EAGVAQSPRYKIIEKRQSVAFWCNPISGHATLYWYQQILGQGPKLLIQFQNNGVVDDSQLPKDRFSAERLKGVDSTLKIQPAKLEDSAVYLCASSHRDRVNSPLHFGNGTRLTVT.

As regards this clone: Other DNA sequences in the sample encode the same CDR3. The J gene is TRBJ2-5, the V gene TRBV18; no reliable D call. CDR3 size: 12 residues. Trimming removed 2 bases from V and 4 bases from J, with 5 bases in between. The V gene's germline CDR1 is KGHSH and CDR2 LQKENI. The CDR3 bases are TGTGCCAGCTCACCAGCCGGAGAGACCCAGTACTTC. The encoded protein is CASSPAGETQYF.

The CDR3 nucleotides read TGTGCCAGCAATGCAGGGTTGGGTAGAGAGACCCAGTACTTC. Encoded protein: CASNAGLGRETQYF. V usage is TRBV28 and J usage is TRBJ2-5; weak D call: TRBD1 (5 bases). Germline V gives CDR1 MDHEN, CDR2 SYDVKM. The V end was cut by 7 bases, the J end by 4 bases, with 16 bases between. The CDR3 totals 14 residues.

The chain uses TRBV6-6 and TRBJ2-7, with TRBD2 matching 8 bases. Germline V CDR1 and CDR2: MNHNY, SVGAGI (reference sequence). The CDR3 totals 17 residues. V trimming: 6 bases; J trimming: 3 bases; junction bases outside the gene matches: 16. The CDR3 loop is CASSRFDAGLVVYEQYF. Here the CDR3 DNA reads TGTGCCAGCAGCCGATTCGACGCGGGACTAGTCGTCTACGAGCAGTACTTC.